This T cell receptor beta chain is drawn from a study of early T cells in non-severe SARS-CoV-2 infection. Trimming removed 4 bases from V and 3 bases from J, with 7 bases in between. CDR1 and CDR2 (germline): MNHNS, SASEGT. The CDR3 totals 13 residues. Using its own MiXCR run on the 5' RACE reads, TCRdb lists one record per CDR3 protein. The table records about 80,000 distinct CDR3 sequences, about 9.6% of them present only once. This clonotype was picked up many times. Sequencing was carried out using whole blood. This TCR came from an adult who was a healthcare worker with PCR-confirmed SARS-CoV-2 infection or an uninfected control (not recorded which). The rearrangement links TRBV6-1 to TRBJ1-5; the D is unclear. CDR3 protein: CASSGAPNQPQHF. CDR3 nucleotide sequence: TGTGCCAGCAGTGGGGCCCCCAATCAGCCCCAGCATTTT.